A single sample gave rise to the 20 T cell receptor beta chains below, sequenced in a study of shared clonotypes between healthy human individuals. Some clones are missing from TCRdb's copy, which holds only in-frame ones; the method was immunoSEQ multiplex PCR. The table has about 1 million clones, about four fifths seen once. Specimen: memory CD4+ T cells from PBMCs. The subset is: CD45RA-negative fraction. These receptors originate from a man younger than 30 in good health. Some clones in this sample may be carry-over from other donors' samples.

This chain links TRBV5-1 with TRBJ1-1; 9 bases line up with TRBD1. V shed 4 bases and J 3 bases; nucleotides not matched to a gene: 7. The CDR3 consists of 15 residues. Germline assignment: CDR1 SGHRS and CDR2 YFSETQ. The CDR3 bases are TGCGCCAGCAGCGGACAGGGACAGGGAGACACTGAAGCTTTCTTT. This codes for CASSGQGQGDTEAFF.

The chain combines TRBV30 with TRBJ1-4; TRBD1 matches at 7 bases. Germline loops: CDR1 GTSNPN, CDR2 SVGIG (reference sequence). The CDR3 is 14 residues long. Losses at the gene ends were 3 bases for V and 5 bases for J; bases not matched to a gene: 6. DNA for the CDR3: TGTGCCTGGAGGGCAGGGGGTAAGAATGAAAAACTGTTTTTT. Its translation: CAWRAGGKNEKLFF.

This clone was seen just once. The chain employs TRBV28 and TRBJ1-2; D is uncertain. V was shortened by 7 bases and J by 4 bases, with 13 bases between the two germline ends. Germline values: CDR1 MDHEN, CDR2 SYDVKM. This CDR3 comprises 13 residues. Written as DNA, the CDR3 is TGTGCCAGCACGGGCCAGACTTTCTATGGCTACACCTTC. This sequence encodes CASTGQTFYGYTF.

The V call is TRBV7-9, the J call TRBJ2-7; 11 bases match TRBD1. CDR3 length: 17 amino acids. The V gene's germline CDR1 is SEHNR and CDR2 FQNEAQ (reference sequence). V lost 1 base and J lost 4; bases outside the gene matches: 9. The CDR3 sequence is CASSLDRWDRGIYEQYF. CDR3 DNA sequence: TGTGCCAGCAGCTTAGACCGTTGGGACAGGGGGATATACGAGCAGTACTTC.

Notes on this clone: Additional DNA sequences in this sample encode the identical CDR3. The chain recombines TRBV19 with TRBJ1-1, with D perhaps TRBD1 (6 bases). In germline, CDR1 is LNHDA, CDR2 SQIVND (reference sequence). The V end lost 3 bases, the J end lost 0 bases, and 8 bases lay between the germline ends. The CDR3 totals 14 residues. As DNA, the CDR3 is TGTGCCAGTAGTATTGGACAGATGAACACTGAAGCTTTCTTT. Translated: CASSIGQMNTEAFF.

In regard to this clone: A much bigger clone sits one base away, suggesting this may be a read error. Different DNA sequences within this sample yield the same CDR3. The V call is TRBV6-6, the J call TRBJ2-7; TRBD2 is a possible D gene (6 bases). The CDR3 is 12 residues long. The germline V gene encodes CDR1 MNHNY and CDR2 SVGAGI (reference sequence). Trimming left V 6 bases short and J 3 bases short, with 9 bases between. The CDR3 is CASSPGGYEQYF. The CDR3 region has the DNA TGTGCCAGCAGCCCCGGGGGCTACGAGCAGTACTTC.

The rearrangement uses TRBV28 and TRBJ1-2; D ambiguous. The V gene's germline CDR1 is MDHEN and CDR2 SYDVKM. V shed 8 bases and J shed 8 bases, with 15 bases lying between them. CDR3 length equals 12 residues. The CDR3 coding sequence is TGTGCCAGCCTCGCCAGAGCCTACGGCTACACCTTC. The encoded protein is CASLARAYGYTF.

The DNA of the CDR3 is TGTGCCAGCAGCGTAGCTAGCGCACTAGGGGATACGCAGTATTTT. This translates into CASSVASALGDTQYF. The chain uses TRBV9 and TRBJ2-3; possible D gene TRBD2, 6 bases. The CDR3 sequence is 15 residues long. The germline V gene encodes CDR1 SGDLS and CDR2 YYNGEE. Trimming took off 0 bases at V and 6 bases at J, with 14 bases between the two ends.

The rearrangement joins TRBV5-1 to TRBJ2-7; 9 positions match TRBD1. J lost 3 bases, V lost 0 bases, and 7 bases had no gene match. The germline V gene encodes CDR1 SGHRS and CDR2 YFSETQ. The CDR3 runs 16 residues. In nucleotides, the CDR3 is TGCGCCAGCAGCTTGGTCCTGACAGGGGGGTACTACGAGCAGTACTTC. Its protein product is CASSLVLTGGYYEQYF.

A single count supports this clone. The rearrangement links TRBV10-2 to TRBJ1-1; 7 nucleotides line up with TRBD1. The germline CDR1 and CDR2 sequences are WSHSY and SAAADI. With 7 bases clipped from V and 3 bases from J, the junction kept 5 bases outside the gene matches. This CDR3 has 13 amino acids. CDR3 sequence: CASMRDSYTEAFF. DNA for the CDR3: TGCGCCAGCATGAGGGACAGCTACACTGAAGCTTTCTTT.

This clone was counted a few times. The V and J genes are TRBV29-1 and TRBJ1-1; 7 bases agree with TRBD1. Germline lookup yields CDR1 SQVTM and CDR2 ANQGSEA. The CDR3 extends over 12 amino acids. V gave up 7 bases and J gave up 1 base; unmatched junction bases: 3. CDR3 sequence: CSGNRGNTEAFF. In DNA form, the CDR3 reads TGCAGCGGTAACAGGGGGAACACTGAAGCTTTCTTT.

This clone was counted a single time. The chain uses TRBV7-8 and TRBJ1-2; D unclear. The CDR3 loop spans 13 amino acids. The V and J ends lost 0 bases and 8 bases respectively, with 10 bases between them. The germline CDR1 and CDR2 sequences are SGHVS and FQNEAQ. The CDR3 DNA reads as TGTGCCAGCAGCTTAGCCGGAGTGATCGGCTACACCTTC. Translated, it gives CASSLAGVIGYTF.

The V call is TRBV4-1, the J call TRBJ2-1; D remains ambiguous. V dropped 2 bases and J dropped 0 bases, with 11 bases sitting between them. The CDR3 consists of 16 residues. CDR1 and CDR2 from the germline V gene are MGHRA and YSYEKL. The CDR3: CASSQLDVLSYNEQFF. The CDR3 coding sequence is TGCGCCAGCAGCCAACTTGATGTACTCTCCTACAATGAGCAGTTCTTC.

This clone came up a few times. This chain joins TRBV28 and TRBJ2-1; 8 bases are a match to TRBD2. The CDR3 is 14 residues long. CDR1 is MDHEN and CDR2 is SYDVKM in the germline V gene. V trimming: 3 bases; J trimming: 9 bases; junction bases outside the gene matches: 7. CDR3 residues: CASSFPGGLGEQFF. CDR3 nucleotide sequence: TGTGCCAGCAGTTTTCCGGGAGGGCTTGGTGAGCAGTTCTTC.

The chain couples TRBV11-2 to TRBJ2-2; 9 bases align to TRBD2. The CDR3 consists of 17 residues. CDR1 and CDR2 from the germline V gene are SGHAT and FQNNGV. J lost 2 bases, V lost 5 bases, and 9 bases had no gene match. The chain's CDR3 is CASSTPTSGRNTGELFF. The DNA of the CDR3 is TGTGCCAGCAGCACCCCTACTAGCGGGCGTAACACCGGGGAGCTGTTTTTT. Filled out from reference TRBV11-2 and TRBJ2-2, the complete variable domain reads EAGVAQSPRYKIIEKRQSVAFWCNPISGHATLYWYQQILGQGPKLLIQFQNNGVVDDSQLPKDRFSAERLKGVDSTLKIQPAKLEDSAVYLCASSTPTSGRNTGELFFGEGSRLTVL.

This clone is a singleton in its sample. Different DNA sequences within this sample yield the same CDR3. V is TRBV4-1 and J is TRBJ1-5, with TRBD1 as a possible D gene (5 bases). Trimming took 1 base from V and 0 from J, leaving 10 bases between them. The CDR3 has 16 residues. Germline CDR1 and CDR2: MGHRA and YSYEKL. This CDR3 reads CASSQVGQGSNQPQHF. For the CDR3, the DNA is TGCGCCAGCAGCCAAGTCGGGCAGGGTAGCAATCAGCCCCAGCATTTT.

This rearrangement joins TRBV5-4 to TRBJ2-3; perhaps TRBD2 as D (5 bases). Trimming took 6 bases from V and 3 from J, leaving 11 bases between them. The CDR3 totals 13 residues. Germline V lookup: CDR1 SGHNT, CDR2 YYREEE (reference sequence). The DNA of the CDR3 is TGTGCCAGCAATGGGGAGAGGACAGATACGCAGTATTTT. Translation gives CASNGERTDTQYF. Based on the CDR3 plus reference TRBV5-4 and TRBJ2-3, the full variable domain is ETGVTQSPTHLIKTRGQQVTLRCSSQSGHNTVSWYQQALGQGPQFIFQYYREEENGRGNFPPRFSGLQFPNYSSELNVNALELDDSALYLCASNGERTDTQYFGPGTRLTVL.

V is TRBV4-2 and J is TRBJ2-1; D possibly corresponds to TRBD1 (5 bases). V dropped 4 bases and J dropped 0 bases, with 13 bases sitting between them. Germline values: CDR1 LGHNA, CDR2 YNFKEQ. The CDR3 spans 16 residues. The CDR3 sequence is CASSPMGQGSYNEQFF. The CDR3 DNA reads as TGTGCCAGCAGCCCCATGGGGCAGGGCTCCTACAATGAGCAGTTCTTC.

The chain combines TRBV29-1 with TRBJ2-1, with no clear D. The CDR3 spans 11 residues. Trimming cost V 7 bases and J 4 bases, with 8 bases left between them. Per germline, CDR1 SQVTM and CDR2 ANQGSEA. The CDR3 region is CSAEEYNEQFF. DNA for the CDR3: TGCAGCGCCGAAGAGTACAATGAGCAGTTCTTC.

The chain is built from TRBV5-1 and TRBJ2-7, with D possibly being TRBD2 (5 bases). Germline V lookup: CDR1 SGHRS, CDR2 YFSETQ. The V end was cut by 4 bases, the J end by 7 bases, with 18 bases between. The CDR3 length is 14 residues. CDR3 nucleotide sequence: TGCGCCAGCAGCGCCGGACTCCCGGCCATGGAGCAGTACTTC. Its protein product is CASSAGLPAMEQYF.